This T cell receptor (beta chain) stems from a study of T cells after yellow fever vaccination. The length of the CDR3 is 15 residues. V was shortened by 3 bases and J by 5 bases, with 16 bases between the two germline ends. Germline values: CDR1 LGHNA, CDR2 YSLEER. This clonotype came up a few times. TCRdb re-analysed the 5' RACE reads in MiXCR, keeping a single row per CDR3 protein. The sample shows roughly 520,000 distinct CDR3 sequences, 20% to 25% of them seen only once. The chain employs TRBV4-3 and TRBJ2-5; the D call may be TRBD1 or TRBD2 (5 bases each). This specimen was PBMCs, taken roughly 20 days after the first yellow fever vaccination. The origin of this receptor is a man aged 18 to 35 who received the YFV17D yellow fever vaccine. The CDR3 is CASSQTGTTEETQYF. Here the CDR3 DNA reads TGCGCCAGCAGCCAGACCGGGACGACCGAGGAGACCCAGTACTTC.